The 13 T cell receptor beta chains below all came from one sample that was sequenced in a study of identical twins. TCRdb re-derived calls from the 5' RACE reads in MiXCR, one entry per CDR3 protein. The repertoire holds hundreds of thousands of distinct CDR3 sequences, with approximately 25% as singletons. These same records also appear under a second study, on T cells expressing NK-cell markers.

The specimen sequenced was CD4+ T cells sorted from blood. These receptors were collected from a woman aged 18-29 years in good health.

The chain carries TRBV6-1 and TRBJ1-1; D is unresolved. The CDR3 length is 13 residues. Germline V gives CDR1 MNHNS, CDR2 SASEGT. The germline V and J ends were trimmed by 7 bases and 1 base, with 10 bases remaining between them. The CDR3 region has the DNA TGTGCCAGCATTCAAACAAGGAACACTGAAGCTTTCTTT. Translated, it gives CASIQTRNTEAFF.

J is TRBJ2-1 and V is TRBV21-1; TRBD1, as called in the table, went unchecked against the DNA. TRBV21-1 is noted as a pseudogene. The CDR3 loop spans 15 amino acids. DNA for the CDR3: TGTGCCAGCAGTCTTCAGGGTCTCGGACACAATGAGCAGTTCTTC. As protein: CASSLQGLGHNEQFF.

The chain couples TRBV21-1 to TRBJ2-5; the table's D call, TRBD2, has no DNA check behind it. TRBV21-1 is recorded as a pseudogene. The CDR3 covers 19 residues. CDR3 sequence reads: CASSKKGRDSQRIQETQYF. CDR3 in DNA: TGTGCCAGCAGCAAAAAGGGTAGGGACTCCCAACGTATCCAAGAGACCCAGTACTTC.

This clonotype was detected a few times. V is TRBV11-1 and J is TRBJ2-3, with 12 bases that match TRBD1. V lost 7 bases and J lost 0; bases outside the gene matches: 11. CDR1 and CDR2 from the germline V gene are SGHAT and FQDESV (reference sequence). CDR3 length equals 18 residues. CDR3 coding DNA: TGTGCCAGCACCGTGGGACAGGGGGCTTTCCAGAGCACAGATACGCAGTATTTT. This encodes CASTVGQGAFQSTDTQYF.

The V and J genes are TRBV29-1 and TRBJ2-5; no clear D. V shed 1 base and J shed 5 bases, with 8 bases lying between them. The CDR3 spans 12 residues. Germline V lookup: CDR1 SQVTM, CDR2 ANQGSEA. The CDR3 nucleotides read TGCAGCGTTGAAGTGGTGGCGGAGACCCAGTACTTC. As protein: CSVEVVAETQYF.

In this sample, this clonotype turned up a few times. The V gene is TRBV6-5, the J gene TRBJ1-1; D gene ambiguous. V was pared by 2 bases and J by 4 bases, with 8 bases between. Per the germline V gene, CDR1 is MNHEY and CDR2 is SVGAGI. The CDR3 loop spans 13 amino acids. DNA for the CDR3: TGTGCCAGCAGTTACACCGAGGGCACTGAAGCTTTCTTT. Its protein product is CASSYTEGTEAFF.

This clonotype was recorded a few times. V is TRBV25-1 and J is TRBJ1-3; D is uncertain. The CDR3 length is 12 residues. V was clipped by 7 bases and J by 0 bases, with 4 bases between them. Germline CDR1 is MGHDK and CDR2 is SYGVNS. The CDR3 protein is CASTDSGNTIYF. CDR3 sequence (DNA): TGTGCCAGCACCGACTCTGGAAACACCATATATTTT.

This clonotype was counted only a few times. This chain connects TRBV20-1 to TRBJ2-7; D is perhaps TRBD2 (6 bases). This CDR3 has 12 amino acids. The germline gives CDR1 DFQATT, CDR2 SNEGSKA (reference sequence). The V and J ends lost 3 bases and 4 bases respectively, with 10 bases between them. The CDR3 DNA is TGCAGTGCTAGCCCTGGGGGGTACGAGCAGTACTTC. Encoded protein: CSASPGGYEQYF.

The CDR3 nucleotides are TGTGCCAGCAGCCCTAGACGGCCGGGGGAATCCTACAATGAGCAGTTCTTC. This translates into CASSPRRPGESYNEQFF. The J gene is TRBJ2-1, the V gene TRBV5-4; a weak D match, TRBD2 (6 bases). Trimming stripped 4 bases from V and 1 base from J, with 18 bases between. In germline, CDR1 is SGHNT, CDR2 YYREEE (reference sequence). CDR3 length: 17 residues.

The sample holds a few counts of this clonotype. The chain has TRBV20-1 and TRBJ2-7; TRBD1 matches at 9 bases. CDR1 DFQATT and CDR2 SNEGSKA come from the germline V gene (reference sequence). With 6 bases clipped from V and 3 bases from J, the junction kept 9 bases outside the gene matches. The CDR3 covers 14 residues. CDR3 amino acids: CSALSGQGSYEQYF. CDR3 DNA sequence: TGCAGTGCCCTCTCGGGACAGGGAAGCTACGAGCAGTACTTC.

The table lists this clonotype with many counts. The gene calls are TRBV12-3 or TRBV12-4 and TRBJ2-1, with TRBD1 matching 8 bases. There are 14 residues in the CDR3. The ends lost 3 bases at V and 7 bases at J; junction bases unmatched: 5. The CDR3 nucleotides are TGTGCCAGCAGTTTTGGGGACAGGTCGAATGAGCAGTTCTTC. Its translation: CASSFGDRSNEQFF.

The V call is TRBV30, the J call TRBJ1-2, with D hard to call. There are 10 residues in the CDR3. The V gene's germline CDR1 is GTSNPN and CDR2 SVGIG (reference sequence). Deletions cut 7 bases from V and 6 bases from J, with 9 bases between. This CDR3 reads CAYNKNGYTF. The CDR3 DNA follows: TGTGCCTACAACAAGAATGGCTACACCTTC.

The rearrangement links TRBV5-1 to TRBJ2-2; D assignment may be TRBD1 or TRBD2 (5 bases each). V lost 2 bases and J 5 bases, leaving 13 bases between the germline ends. CDR1 SGHRS and CDR2 YFSETQ come from the germline V gene. CDR3 length equals 15 residues. CDR3 sequence (DNA): TGCGCCAGCAGCTTATCAGGGAGTGAAACCGGGGAGCTGTTTTTT. It is translated as CASSLSGSETGELFF.